This T cell receptor beta chain comes out of a study of T cells after yellow fever vaccination. TCRdb called the 5' RACE reads again in MiXCR, with one record for every CDR3 protein. Among 300,000 or so distinct CDR3 sequences listed, around 6.8% were seen once. In its sample, this clonotype was seen a few times. This CDR3 is 15 amino acids long. Germline-derived CDR1 and CDR2 are LGHDT and YNNKEL (reference sequence). V lost 4 bases, J lost 5 bases, and 15 bases lay in between. This chain links TRBV3-1 with TRBJ2-1; TRBD1 might be the D (6 bases). This TCR was recovered from a man aged 18 to 35 who received the YFV17D yellow fever vaccine. The sequenced sample was PBMCs, obtained 35 to 50 days after the first yellow fever vaccination. The CDR3 reads CASSPPLTGNNEQFF. The DNA for the CDR3 is TGTGCCAGCAGCCCCCCCCTCACAGGGAACAATGAGCAGTTCTTC.